These 18 T cell receptor beta chains came from one sample sequenced in a study of T cells in Graves' hyperthyroidism and ophthalmopathy. Using RNA transcripts as the source, TCR beta CDR3 regions were amplified. HTBI primers drove first-round RT-PCR of the TCR CDR3. TCRdb fed the multiplex PCR reads into MiXCR, producing one record per CDR3 protein. The sample has some 500,000 distinct CDR3 sequences; around 24% are singletons. Material for sequencing was blood. These TCRs come from a woman in her twenties or thirties with Graves' ophthalmopathy.

The chain combines TRBV30 with TRBJ2-7; TRBD1 aligns across 11 bases. Trimming at V came to 5 bases and at J to 9 bases, leaving 9 bases not matched to a gene. This CDR3 region has 13 residues. Germline lookup yields CDR1 GTSNPN and CDR2 SVGIG (reference sequence). CDR3 amino acids: CAWGGDRGNRQYF. The CDR3 nucleotides are TGTGCCTGGGGGGGGGACAGGGGGAATCGGCAGTACTTC.

This rearrangement joins TRBV20-1 to TRBJ1-5; unclear D gene. Trimming pared 1 base from V and 4 bases from J, leaving 8 bases between. The CDR3 spans 13 residues. From germline, CDR1 is DFQATT and CDR2 SNEGSKA (reference sequence). The CDR3 DNA is TGCAGTGCTAGAGTACTGGGAAATCAGCCCCAGCATTTT. It encodes CSARVLGNQPQHF.

This clonotype was picked up a small number of times. This chain links TRBV6-1 with TRBJ2-7; D is uncertain. The CDR3 has 13 residues. Germline CDR1 MNHNS, CDR2 SASEGT. Trimming stripped 4 bases from V and 1 base from J, with 8 bases between. The DNA for the CDR3 is TGTGCCAGCAGTGCGGACCCGTCCTACGAGCAGTACTTC. It codes for CASSADPSYEQYF.

In its sample, this clonotype was seen many times. V is TRBV20-1 and J is TRBJ2-2, with TRBD2 matching 11 bases. Germline V lookup: CDR1 DFQATT, CDR2 SNEGSKA (reference sequence). Losses at the gene ends were 5 bases for V and 0 bases for J; bases not matched to a gene: 5. The CDR3 is 16 residues long. CDR3 residues: CSAGLAGGTNTGELFF. As DNA, the CDR3 is TGCAGTGCTGGGCTAGCGGGGGGCACGAACACCGGGGAGCTGTTTTTT.

This sequence joins TRBV5-1 and TRBJ1-1; D is uncertain. Per germline, CDR1 SGHRS and CDR2 YFSETQ. The CDR3 sequence is 14 residues long. Trimming removed 0 bases from V and 2 bases from J, with 8 bases in between. CDR3 sequence reads: CASSLDWANTEAFF. The DNA of the CDR3 is TGCGCCAGCAGCTTGGACTGGGCAAACACTGAAGCTTTCTTT.

This clonotype was counted ten times or more. The rearrangement links TRBV6-5 to TRBJ1-1, with TRBD1 identical over 8 bases. CDR3 size: 14 residues. Germline V gene sequence: CDR1 MNHEY, CDR2 SVGAGI. V shed 6 bases, J shed 1 base, and the junction held 4 bases outside the gene matches. CDR3 sequence: CASRTQGANTEAFF. The CDR3 region has the DNA TGTGCCAGCAGAACCCAGGGGGCGAACACTGAAGCTTTCTTT.

Points on this clonotype: A read error may be the cause here, since a much bigger clone is one base away. The chain couples TRBV20-1 to TRBJ1-2; no firm D call. Germline loops: CDR1 DFQATT, CDR2 SNEGSKA (reference sequence). V shed 4 bases and J shed 5 bases, with 14 bases lying between them. The CDR3 loop spans 13 amino acids. In DNA form, the CDR3 reads TGCAGTGCTATTCACAGTGTGTGGTATGGCTACACCTTC. It is translated as CSAIHSVWYGYTF.

This clonotype was seen ten or more times. J is TRBJ1-1 and V is TRBV29-1, with D possibly being TRBD1 (5 bases). The germline V gene has CDR1 SQVTM and CDR2 ANQGSEA. V lost 1 base and J 7 bases, leaving 13 bases between the germline ends. CDR3 length equals 13 residues. CDR3 region: CSVEGQGFGEAFF. CDR3 in DNA: TGCAGCGTTGAAGGTCAGGGTTTTGGTGAAGCTTTCTTT. Full variable domain (remainder filled in from reference TRBV29-1 and TRBJ1-1): SAVISQKPSRDICQRGTSLTIQCQVDSQVTMMFWYRQQPGQSLTLIATANQGSEATYESGFVIDKFPISRPNLTFSTLTVSNMSPEDSSIYLCSVEGQGFGEAFFGQGTRLTVV.

This clonotype was counted many times. The genes are TRBV20-1 and TRBJ2-7, with TRBD1 matching over 10 bases. Germline lookup yields CDR1 DFQATT and CDR2 SNEGSKA (reference sequence). V shed 6 bases and J 6 bases; nucleotides not matched to a gene: 11. The CDR3 contains 14 residues. The CDR3 reads CSARPGQGPLEQYF. The CDR3 DNA is TGCAGTGCGCGCCCGGGACAGGGGCCCCTCGAGCAGTACTTC.

At least ten counts were recorded for this clonotype. The chain carries TRBV15 and TRBJ2-5, with TRBD2 as a possible D gene (6 bases). Germline V gene sequence: CDR1 LNHNV, CDR2 YYDKDF (reference sequence). The CDR3 spans 16 residues. V was shortened by 2 bases and J by 2 bases, with 15 bases between the two germline ends. In DNA form, the CDR3 reads TGTGCCACCAGCAGAACGCCGGGACTCATACAAGAGACCCAGTACTTC. Translation gives CATSRTPGLIQETQYF.

This clonotype was counted between two and nine times. The rearrangement uses TRBV6-1 and TRBJ1-2; no definite D call. The V end was cut by 8 bases, the J end by 0 bases, with 13 bases between. Germline V gene data show CDR1 as MNHNS and CDR2 as SASEGT. CDR3 length equals 14 residues. The CDR3 sequence is CASRARGANYGYTF. The CDR3 region has the DNA TGTGCCAGCCGTGCACGGGGAGCTAACTATGGCTACACCTTC.

At least ten counts were recorded for this clonotype. The V call is TRBV3-1, the J call TRBJ1-2; TRBD1 might be the D (6 bases). The germline gives CDR1 LGHDT, CDR2 YNNKEL (reference sequence). The V and J ends lost 2 bases and 3 bases respectively, with 7 bases between them. The CDR3 has 13 amino acids. Here the CDR3 DNA reads TGTGCCAGCAGCCAAAGGGGGGACTATGGCTACACCTTC. Its translation is CASSQRGDYGYTF.

The V and J genes are TRBV6-2 or TRBV6-3 and TRBJ1-1, with 9 positions matching TRBD1. V shed 8 bases, J shed 7 bases, and the junction held 5 bases outside the gene matches. CDR3 size: 12 residues. In germline, CDR1 is MNHEY, CDR2 SVGEGT. The CDR3 DNA follows: TGTGCCAGCGCACAGGGGGCGGATGAAGCTTTCTTT. Translated: CASAQGADEAFF.

This clonotype was seen many times. The chain links TRBV9 to TRBJ1-1; D is ambiguous. CDR3 length: 13 residues. Trimming shortened V by 0 bases and J by 5 bases, and 8 bases separated the two germline ends. CDR1 is SGDLS and CDR2 is YYNGEE in the germline V gene. CDR3: CASSVGGLTEAFF. DNA of the CDR3: TGTGCCAGCAGCGTAGGAGGTTTGACTGAAGCTTTCTTT.

This clonotype was seen more than once but under ten times. The genes are TRBV30 and TRBJ1-6; 8 positions agree with TRBD1. The junction had 3 bases not matched to a gene; V was cut back by 2 bases and J by 0 bases. This CDR3 is 16 amino acids long. Germline CDR1 is GTSNPN and CDR2 is SVGIG (reference sequence). CDR3 in DNA: TGTGCCTGGAGTCCAGGGGGCCGCTCCTATAATTCACCCCTCCACTTT. Protein product: CAWSPGGRSYNSPLHF.

This clonotype has a count of ten or more. The rearrangement links TRBV5-1 to TRBJ1-1, with 8 bases fitting TRBD1. Germline lookup yields CDR1 SGHRS and CDR2 YFSETQ. The V gene end was trimmed by 5 bases and the J gene end by 5 bases; junction bases not matched to a gene: 5. This CDR3 is 13 amino acids long. CDR3 sequence reads: CASSERQGTEAFF. The CDR3 nucleotides are TGCGCCAGCAGTGAGAGACAGGGGACTGAAGCTTTCTTT.

This clonotype appeared a few times. The rearrangement joins TRBV5-1 to TRBJ1-1; 8 nucleotides line up with TRBD1. Germline V CDR1 and CDR2: SGHRS, YFSETQ. This CDR3 spans 17 amino acids. V lost 2 bases and J lost 0; bases outside the gene matches: 9. The CDR3 protein is CASSFRGQGTMNTEAFF. The CDR3, as DNA: TGCGCCAGCAGCTTTCGAGGACAGGGAACCATGAACACTGAAGCTTTCTTT.

This clonotype appeared many times. This sequence joins TRBV20-1 and TRBJ2-7; D ambiguous. The germline V gene encodes CDR1 DFQATT and CDR2 SNEGSKA (reference sequence). The CDR3 length is 13 residues. V was pared by 0 bases and J by 3 bases, with 9 bases between. CDR3 nucleotides: TGCAGTGCTAGAGATCAGATGGACTACGAGCAGTACTTC. As protein: CSARDQMDYEQYF.